The subject of this entry is one T cell receptor (beta chain). This specimen comes from a study of control samples from healthy donors and cancer patients. Libraries were prepared by immunoSEQ multiplex PCR; TCRdb keeps only in-frame clonotypes and omits some of them. There are 45,000 or so clones in the sample; under 95% occur only once, and over 20% lies in the top ten. CDR1 and CDR2 from the germline V gene are LNHDA and SQIVND (reference sequence). The CDR3 consists of 15 residues. Between the trimmed V and J ends, which lost 5 bases and 0 bases, there was a span of 14 bases. This clonotype was sampled from a woman aged 40-49 years with head and neck cancer. The chain combines TRBV19 with TRBJ2-7; D call uncertain. Sequenced input: PBMCs. The CDR3, as DNA: TGTGCCAGTAGTCCCCGGGCAGACTTCTCCTACGAGCAGTACTTC. As protein: CASSPRADFSYEQYF.